Shown below are 30 T cell receptor beta chains from a single sample sequenced in a study of blood T cell repertoires in COVID-19. TCRdb's copy holds only in-frame clones and misses some; the assay was immunoSEQ multiplex PCR. The top ten hold approximately 2.4% of the sample, which has some 220,000 clones, 85% seen once. Sequencing input: peripheral blood. Receptor source: a woman aged 70-85 years with COVID-19, enrolled during active disease.

The CDR3 reads CASSHRGAVETQYF. DNA for the CDR3: TGTGCCAGTAGTCATCGGGGGGCTGTGGAGACCCAGTACTTC. The rearrangement uses TRBV19 and TRBJ2-5; D might be TRBD2 (7 bases). Germline CDR1 and CDR2: LNHDA and SQIVND (reference sequence). The CDR3 runs 14 residues. V was trimmed by 5 bases and J by 5 bases, leaving 15 bases between them.

The chain employs TRBV4-3 and TRBJ1-1; D possibly corresponds to TRBD1 (6 bases). V was pared by 0 bases and J by 8 bases, with 16 bases between. The CDR3 is 15 amino acids. CDR1 is LGHNA and CDR2 is YSLEER in the germline V gene. The CDR3 bases are TGCGCCAGCAGCCAAGATCACGACAGGAATAGCGAAGCTTTCTTT. Translation gives CASSQDHDRNSEAFF.

The J gene is TRBJ1-1, the V gene TRBV29-1; tentatively, D is TRBD1 (6 bases). Trimming pared 5 bases from V and 0 bases from J, leaving 10 bases between. Germline V gene data show CDR1 as SQVTM and CDR2 as ANQGSEA. There are 13 residues in the CDR3. The CDR3 reads CSVRGGMNTEAFF. In nucleotides, the CDR3 is TGCAGCGTTCGCGGGGGCATGAACACTGAAGCTTTCTTT.

This chain links TRBV11-2 with TRBJ2-1; 7 positions match TRBD2. The junction had 11 bases not matched to a gene; V was cut back by 2 bases and J by 7 bases. Looked up from germline, CDR1 is SGHAT and CDR2 is FQNNGV. The CDR3 sequence is 16 residues long. DNA for the CDR3: TGTGCCAGCAGCTTATCCCTAGCGGTGGCTAGTAATGAGCAGTTCTTC. Protein: CASSLSLAVASNEQFF.

The gene calls are TRBV18 and TRBJ1-3; D perhaps matches TRBD1 (5 bases). V dropped 8 bases and J dropped 2 bases, with 16 bases sitting between them. The CDR3 sequence is 15 residues long. CDR1 KGHSH and CDR2 LQKENI come from the germline V gene. CDR3 sequence reads: CASGWGGEPGNTIYF. In nucleotides, the CDR3 is TGTGCCAGCGGATGGGGCGGGGAGCCTGGAAACACCATATATTTT.

The count of this clone is one. The chain joins TRBV5-1 to TRBJ2-7, with 7 bases aligning to TRBD1. CDR1 and CDR2 from the germline V gene are SGHRS and YFSETQ. The V segment lost 0 bases and the J segment 6 bases; nucleotides outside the gene matches: 9. This CDR3 has 15 residues. The chain's CDR3 is CASSLAGTAAGEQYF. As DNA, the CDR3 is TGCGCCAGCAGCTTGGCGGGGACAGCGGCTGGCGAGCAGTACTTC.

The CDR3 nucleotides are TGTGCCAGCAGCACGGATACAGGGGATTACGAGCAGTACTTC. The encoded protein is CASSTDTGDYEQYF. This chain connects TRBV5-4 to TRBJ2-7; TRBD1 agrees at 7 bases. The CDR3 runs 14 residues. From germline, CDR1 is SGHNT and CDR2 YYREEE (reference sequence). The V and J ends lost 4 bases and 4 bases, in that order; junction bases with no gene match: 8.

DNA for the CDR3: TGTGCCAGCAGTTCCTCTAGCACAGATACGCAGTATTTT. The encoded protein is CASSSSSTDTQYF. This chain connects TRBV27 to TRBJ2-3; D is uncertain. V was clipped by 4 bases and J by 0 bases, with 5 bases between them. Germline assignment: CDR1 MNHEY and CDR2 SMNVEV (reference sequence). This CDR3 has 13 residues.

This clone appeared many times. J is TRBJ2-7 and V is TRBV4-3, with 8 bases lining up with TRBD2. The junction had 7 bases not matched to a gene; V was cut back by 0 bases and J by 3 bases. The CDR3 extends over 16 amino acids. CDR1 and CDR2 from the germline V gene are LGHNA and YSLEER. This CDR3 is CASSQEATSGFYEQYF. The CDR3 nucleotides are TGCGCCAGCAGCCAAGAGGCTACTAGCGGATTCTACGAGCAGTACTTC.

J is TRBJ1-1 and V is TRBV19, with D possibly matching TRBD1 (5 bases). Trimming stripped 5 bases from V and 6 bases from J, with 13 bases between. Per the germline V gene, CDR1 is LNHDA and CDR2 is SQIVND (reference sequence). The CDR3 has 13 residues. The CDR3 protein is CASSLDRGAEAFF. The CDR3 nucleotides are TGTGCCAGTAGTTTGGACCGGGGGGCTGAAGCTTTCTTT.

The chain employs TRBV5-4 and TRBJ2-2; 14 bases map to TRBD2. Germline V gene lookup returns CDR1 SGHNT and CDR2 YYREEE (reference sequence). The J segment lost 6 bases and the V segment lost 4 bases, leaving 8 bases of the junction unmatched. The CDR3 sequence is 17 residues long. The CDR3 loop reads CASSPAGLAGGPGELFF. The CDR3 DNA follows: TGTGCCAGCAGCCCCGCCGGACTAGCGGGAGGTCCCGGGGAGCTGTTTTTT.

V usage is TRBV3-1 (or the pseudogene TRBV3-2) and J usage is TRBJ2-7; 7 positions agree with TRBD2. V was pared by 3 bases and J by 3 bases, with 14 bases of the junction left unmatched. CDR1 is LGHDT, CDR2 YNNKEL, per germline (reference sequence). The CDR3 has 17 amino acids. The CDR3 DNA sequence: TGTGCCAGCAGCCAGACGGGGGGAGGCCGGGGGTACTACGAGCAGTACTTC. Residues: CASSQTGGGRGYYEQYF.

The chain joins TRBV19 to TRBJ1-5; 7 nucleotides match TRBD1. Germline trimming cut 4 bases from V and 0 bases from J; bases unmatched to any gene: 15. Germline assignment: CDR1 LNHDA and CDR2 SQIVND (reference sequence). This CDR3 region has 19 residues. The CDR3 DNA reads as TGTGCCAGTAGTACGTTACAGGGGTTAGTCGTATATAGCAATCAGCCCCAGCATTTT. The encoded protein is CASSTLQGLVVYSNQPQHF.

This chain links TRBV28 with TRBJ2-7; D perhaps matches TRBD2 (6 bases). This CDR3 is built from 15 residues. Per germline, CDR1 MDHEN and CDR2 SYDVKM. The V and J ends lost 3 bases and 5 bases respectively, with 17 bases between them. The CDR3 bases are TGTGCCAGCAGTTTCGCGAGCGGGCCAGGGAACGAGCAGTACTTC. Translation: CASSFASGPGNEQYF.

The chain is built from TRBV5-1 and TRBJ1-1; the D gene is possibly TRBD1 (5 bases). This CDR3 is built from 13 residues. Trimming shortened V by 5 bases and J by 1 base, and 9 bases separated the two germline ends. Germline values: CDR1 SGHRS, CDR2 YFSETQ. The CDR3 is CASRYGGNTEAFF. The CDR3 bases are TGCGCCAGCAGATACGGGGGGAACACTGAAGCTTTCTTT. The entire variable domain, with the rest obtained from reference TRBV5-1 and TRBJ1-1, is as follows: KAGVTQTPRYLIKTRGQQVTLSCSPISGHRSVSWYQQTPGQGLQFLFEYFSETQRNKGNFPGRFSGRQFSNSRSEMNVSTLELGDSALYLCASRYGGNTEAFFGQGTRLTVV.

The chain joins TRBV9 to TRBJ2-3; 11 bases are a match to TRBD2. The CDR3 is made up of 14 amino acids. The V gene's germline CDR1 is SGDLS and CDR2 YYNGEE. J gave up 6 bases and V 3 bases, and 3 bases lay outside the gene matches. CDR3 protein: CASSDRTSGDTQYF. The CDR3 DNA follows: TGTGCCAGCAGCGACCGGACTAGCGGGGATACGCAGTATTTT.

This chain links TRBV4-3 with TRBJ1-2; 9 nucleotides align to TRBD1. Germline CDR1 is LGHNA and CDR2 is YSLEER. V shed 4 bases and J 8 bases; nucleotides not matched to a gene: 8. The CDR3 spans 14 residues. CDR3 DNA: TGCGCCAGCAGCCTAAACAGGGGGCAGGAGGGCTACACCTTC. Its translation is CASSLNRGQEGYTF.

V gene TRBV9 combines with J gene TRBJ2-1; D is undetermined. Trimming stripped 3 bases from V and 0 bases from J, with 10 bases between. Germline CDR1 reads SGDLS; CDR2 reads YYNGEE. The CDR3 is 15 amino acids. This CDR3 reads CASSATLGSYNEQFF. The DNA of the CDR3 is TGTGCCAGCAGCGCCACTCTTGGCTCCTACAATGAGCAGTTCTTC.

The gene calls are TRBV5-1 and TRBJ2-1; D is perhaps TRBD1 (5 bases). The V gene lost 0 bases and the J gene lost 5 bases, with 12 bases spanning the gap. The CDR3 consists of 15 residues. The germline CDR1 and CDR2 sequences are SGHRS and YFSETQ. CDR3: CASSLEGARDNEQFF. The CDR3 DNA follows: TGCGCCAGCAGCTTGGAAGGGGCCCGGGACAATGAGCAGTTCTTC.

The chain couples TRBV19 to TRBJ2-1; 7 bases align to TRBD2. The J segment lost 0 bases and the V segment lost 7 bases, leaving 9 bases of the junction unmatched. The CDR3 sequence is 16 residues long. From germline, CDR1 is LNHDA and CDR2 SQIVND (reference sequence). Here the CDR3 reads CASNSGEGSSYNEQFF. Written as DNA, the CDR3 is TGTGCCAGTAACTCGGGGGAGGGGAGCTCCTACAATGAGCAGTTCTTC.

V gene TRBV4-3 combines with J gene TRBJ1-6; 8 bases align to TRBD1. V gave up 0 bases and J gave up 8 bases; unmatched junction bases: 3. The germline gives CDR1 LGHNA, CDR2 YSLEER. The CDR3 spans 15 residues. The CDR3 nucleotides read TGCGCCAGCAGCCAAGACACAGGGGGAGATTCACCCCTCCACTTT. Protein product: CASSQDTGGDSPLHF.

This clone was seen more than once but under ten times. The V and J genes are TRBV7-3 and TRBJ2-1; TRBD2 agrees at 8 bases. V shed 5 bases, J shed 2 bases, and the junction held 5 bases outside the gene matches. Germline-derived CDR1 and CDR2 are SGHTA and FQGTGA. CDR3 length equals 15 residues. CDR3 DNA: TGTGCCAGCAGCGCAACTAGCGGAACCTACAATGAGCAGTTCTTC. Its translation: CASSATSGTYNEQFF.

The gene calls are TRBV10-3 and TRBJ2-3, with 8 bases fitting TRBD2. The germline gives CDR1 ENHRY, CDR2 SYGVKD. The CDR3 runs to 19 residues. With 3 bases clipped from V and 5 bases from J, the junction kept 19 bases outside the gene matches. Written as DNA, the CDR3 is TGTGCCATCAGTGAAGGGTCTCGCGGGGGGCCCTCACAGAAAGATACGCAGTATTTT. Its translation: CAISEGSRGGPSQKDTQYF.

The J gene is TRBJ1-2, the V gene TRBV5-6; D is possibly TRBD1 (6 bases). Trimming took 1 base from V and 2 from J, leaving 12 bases between them. CDR3 length equals 15 residues. Germline V gene lookup returns CDR1 SGHDT and CDR2 YYEEEE. CDR3 bases: TGTGCCAGCAGCTTGACCCCTAGGGGGAACTATGGCTACACCTTC. It encodes CASSLTPRGNYGYTF.

The rearrangement uses TRBV6-5 and TRBJ1-2; 10 bases match TRBD1. Trimming removed 7 bases from V and 3 bases from J; junction bases left unmatched: 8. Germline lookup yields CDR1 MNHEY and CDR2 SVGAGI. This CDR3 has 15 amino acids. CDR3 bases: TGTGCCAGCACTCCTGGGACAGGGGTGTACTATGGCTACACCTTC. It specifies CASTPGTGVYYGYTF.

This chain connects TRBV2 to TRBJ1-6; D perhaps matches TRBD1 (5 bases). This CDR3 is built from 16 residues. V lost 6 bases, J lost 8 bases, and 20 bases lay in between. Germline V lookup: CDR1 SNHLY, CDR2 FYNNEI. The CDR3: CASRGGAEVGDSPLHF. Written as DNA, the CDR3 is TGTGCCAGCAGGGGAGGGGCCGAGGTCGGCGATTCACCCCTCCACTTT.

This chain links TRBV6-6 with TRBJ2-5, with a possible D match to TRBD2 (7 bases). V was pared by 2 bases and J by 6 bases, with 19 bases between. The V gene's germline CDR1 is MNHNY and CDR2 SVGAGI (reference sequence). The CDR3 is made up of 16 amino acids. The CDR3 DNA sequence: TGTGCCAGCAGTTACGGCGTGGGGAGGGGGGTACAGACCCAGTACTTC. Translation gives CASSYGVGRGVQTQYF.

The chain joins TRBV4-1 to TRBJ1-2; 10 bases line up with TRBD1. Trimming took 4 bases from V and 3 from J; bases not matched to a gene: 5. CDR1 and CDR2 from the germline V gene are MGHRA and YSYEKL. CDR3 length equals 15 residues. CDR3 bases: TGCGCCAGCAGCCGGGACAGGGGCGAATACTATGGCTACACCTTC. This codes for CASSRDRGEYYGYTF.

This chain connects TRBV18 to TRBJ1-5; D remains ambiguous. In germline, CDR1 is KGHSH, CDR2 LQKENI. This CDR3 contains 15 residues. The V end lost 6 bases, the J end lost 0 bases, and 12 bases lay between the germline ends. The CDR3, as DNA: TGTGCCAGCTCGCTCGGAGGGCTTAGCAATCAGCCCCAGCATTTT. It is translated as CASSLGGLSNQPQHF.

The rearrangement links TRBV11-2 to TRBJ1-2; 8 bases are a match to TRBD1. Germline V gene sequence: CDR1 SGHAT, CDR2 FQNNGV. The ends lost 1 base at V and 2 bases at J; junction bases unmatched: 12. The length of the CDR3 is 18 residues. The CDR3 coding sequence is TGTGCCAGCAGCTTAGCAGGGGGCAGGGGCGGTCAAAACTATGGCTACACCTTC. It yields the protein CASSLAGGRGGQNYGYTF.